This TCR beta chain appears in the sequencing data of a study of control samples from healthy donors and cancer patients. V gave up 4 bases and J gave up 0 bases, with 14 bases separating them. This CDR3 contains 16 residues. Germline V gives CDR1 SGHNT, CDR2 YYREEE (reference sequence). Here immunoSEQ multiplex PCR was the method, and the copy in TCRdb shows in-frame clones only, minus some. The sample lists 150,000 to 200,000 clones, 90% seen once, with 1.3% to 1.5% in the top ten. The receptor was derived from a woman in her fifties or sixties in good health. The sequenced sample consisted of blood. The chain couples TRBV5-4 to TRBJ2-1; TRBD2 is a possible D gene (6 bases). In DNA, the CDR3 is TGTGCCAGCAGCCGCCCCGGAGGGAGCTCCTACAATGAGCAGTTCTTC. It yields the protein CASSRPGGSSYNEQFF.